Below, 11 T cell receptor beta chains from the same sample are listed, as sequenced in a study of tumor-infiltrating lymphocytes in primary liver carcinoma. cDNA specific to TCR beta was made from 450 to 650 ng of total RNA, with a constant-region primer employed for priming. The TCR beta library was amplified through three nested multiplex PCR rounds in a modified ARM-PCR procedure. The two initial PCR rounds, roughly 11 cycles each, used TRBV1-TRBV30 forward and C-beta reverse primers. TCRdb recomputed calls from the multiplex PCR reads with MiXCR, one row per CDR3 protein. The table records some 38,000 distinct CDR3 sequences, 70% to 85% of them present only once. Unsorted bulk tissue (about 19-33 mg) underwent RNA and DNA co-extraction. Source material: liver tumor tissue from sampling region 4. As for subset: tumor region T4, right-lateral pole. The receptors derive from a man aged 35 to 55 with primary liver carcinoma and hepatitis B virus infection.

This clonotype was seen just once. Mismatch with germline at one junction end may stem from a read error. The rearrangement links TRBV11-1 to TRBJ2-7; tentative D call: TRBD2 (6 bases). Per the germline V gene, CDR1 is SGHAT and CDR2 is FQDESV (reference sequence). This CDR3 is 15 amino acids long. The CDR3 reads CAGSLTGSGDYERYF. The CDR3 nucleotides are TGTGCCGGCAGCTTAACGGGATCGGGAGATTACGAGCGGTACTTC.

Notes on this clonotype: Because the CDR3 is missing its conserved closing phenylalanine or tryptophan, this is likely a read error. The DNA is left out, because the CDR3 cannot be placed on it with certainty; the CDR3 is given as TCRdb lists it. The CDR3 protein is CASRGALQETQCL. The chain carries TRBV5-1 and TRBJ2-5; the table's D call of TRBD1 was not tested on the DNA. The germline CDR1 and CDR2 sequences are SGHRS and YFSETQ. With termini counted, the CDR3 has 13 amino acids.

As concerns this clonotype: The junction departs from germline at one end; a sequencing error may be responsible. The chain recombines TRBV5-5 with TRBJ2-5; D is ambiguous. The CDR3 covers 12 residues. Germline values: CDR1 SGHKS, CDR2 YYEKEE (reference sequence). CDR3 coding DNA: TGTGCAAGCAGCTTGGGTACAGTGACCCAGTATTTC. The encoded protein is CASSLGTVTQYF.

For this clonotype: The germline gene is not matched at one end of the junction; a read error may be the cause. J is TRBJ2-1 and V is TRBV30; 8 bases align to TRBD2. Germline V gene lookup returns CDR1 GTSNPN and CDR2 SVGIG (reference sequence). The CDR3 length is 16 residues. The CDR3 loop is CAWSARTSRLNNEQFF. DNA for the CDR3: TGTGCATGGAGTGCCAGGACTAGCAGGCTTAACAATGAGCAGTTCTTC.

On this clonotype itself: The junction does not match germline at one end; this may be a read error. The J gene is TRBJ2-1, the V gene TRBV29-1; 7 nucleotides line up with TRBD1. Germline-derived CDR1 and CDR2 are SQVTM and ANQGSEA. CDR3 length equals 13 residues. The CDR3 coding sequence is TGCAGCACCATGCGCCCTGGACAGGATGAGCAGCTCTTC. Encoded protein: CSTMRPGQDEQLF.

The J gene is TRBJ2-5, the V gene TRBV29-1; D unresolved. Trimming took 1 base from V and 2 from J, leaving 8 bases between them. The CDR3 is 13 amino acids. Germline-derived CDR1 and CDR2 are SQVTM and ANQGSEA. CDR3 sequence reads: CSVEAPRQETQYF. The DNA for the CDR3 is TGCAGCGTTGAAGCCCCCCGACAAGAGACCCAGTACTTC.

Notes on this clonotype: Because the CDR3 is missing its conserved closing phenylalanine or tryptophan, this is likely a read error. The CDR3 loop reads CSVSAGWDVNTEAFS. The CDR3 DNA sequence: TGCAGCGTTTCCGCAGGGTGGGACGTGAACACTGAAGCTTTCTCT. This chain links TRBV29-1 with TRBJ1-1, with D perhaps TRBD1 (5 bases). CDR3 size: 15 residues. Germline V gene sequence: CDR1 SQVTM, CDR2 ANQGSEA. V was trimmed by 5 bases and J by 0 bases, leaving 16 bases between them.

Concerning this clonotype: Relative to the germline gene, one junction end is altered; a read error may explain this. The J gene is TRBJ2-1, the V gene TRBV24-1; 9 bases match TRBD1. This CDR3 contains 16 residues. Germline loops: CDR1 KGHDR, CDR2 SFDVKD. CDR3 coding DNA: TGTGCCACCAGTGATCGCGGGACAGGGTTAACGAATGAGGAGTTCTTC. Protein: CATSDRGTGLTNEEFF.

This clonotype has just one count. The CDR3 does not end in the conserved phenylalanine or tryptophan, so this is likely a read error. The chain links TRBV11-1 to TRBJ1-6, with a weak D call TRBD1 (5 bases). CDR3 length: 13 residues. Germline V gives CDR1 SGHAT, CDR2 FQDESV (reference sequence). The CDR3 sequence is CTTSRTLVSPLHV. CDR3 bases: TGTACCACCAGCCGGACACTGGTTTCACCCCTCCACGTT.

The chain employs TRBV30 and TRBJ1-2; 8 bases are a match to TRBD1. CDR1 and CDR2 from the germline V gene are GTSNPN and SVGIG (reference sequence). V lost 8 bases, J lost 6 bases, and 17 bases stayed unmatched. The CDR3 is 15 residues long. The CDR3 DNA is TGTGCCAGCCACGGCTGGACAGGGTCGGTGGATGGCTACACCTTC. Translated: CASHGWTGSVDGYTF.

Many counts were recorded for this clonotype. The chain combines TRBV2 with TRBJ2-5, with D maybe TRBD1 (6 bases). The CDR3 spans 12 residues. The V end lost 6 bases, the J end lost 3 bases, and 8 bases lay between the germline ends. Germline V lookup: CDR1 SNHLY, CDR2 FYNNEI. The CDR3 here is CASRRQEETQYF. In DNA form, the CDR3 reads TGTGCCAGCAGGCGACAGGAAGAGACCCAGTACTTC.